These T cell receptor beta chains were read from a single sample in a study of T cells in Graves' hyperthyroidism and ophthalmopathy. Each CDR3 protein is one row after TCRdb ran MiXCR on the multiplex PCR reads. The sample carries 450,000 to 550,000 distinct CDR3 sequences, around 22% recorded once. Material: blood. All receptors come from a young woman with Graves' ophthalmopathy. The CDR3 runs from the conserved cysteine through the conserved F or W. Each record gives: V gene, clone size, J gene, CDR3 protein. Only some rows state a clone size, as once, few, many or a class for expanded clones.

TRBV29-1	few	TRBJ1-5	CRPNGGMGSNQPQHF
TRBV12-3/TRBV12-4	many	TRBJ2-7	CASSLPSAPTYEQYF
TRBV10-3	many	TRBJ1-1	CAIRKDRDTEAFF
TRBV7-8	many	TRBJ1-3	CASSPGRTWASGNTIYF
TRBV12-3/TRBV12-4	many	TRBJ2-2	CASSAGRSGELFF
TRBV6-8	many	TRBJ1-5	CASRSTVGPDYSNQPQHF
TRBV25-1	NA	TRBJ2-2	CASREGGELFF
TRBV12-3/TRBV12-4	many	TRBJ1-2	CASSLGTAPYGYTF
TRBV4-1	few	TRBJ2-5	CASSQDWIRETQYF
TRBV5-4	NA	TRBJ2-7	CASGLGVGDHREQYF
TRBV20-1	many	TRBJ2-5	CSAASTSKETQYF
TRBV11-2	NA	TRBJ2-2	CASTTGGLVVTGELFF
TRBV19	many	TRBJ2-7	CASSTTGTVTYEQYF
TRBV2	many	TRBJ1-1	CASNPLGGTGIYTEAFF
TRBV6-5	many	TRBJ2-5	CASPPGPINAETQYF
TRBV6-2/TRBV6-3	NA	TRBJ1-5	CASSYSTKGAQPQHF
TRBV19	many	TRBJ1-2	CASRVRGGMDGYTF
TRBV30	many	TRBJ1-1	CAWSEVWQANTEAFF
TRBV5-1	many	TRBJ1-1	CASSYLLGGGTEAFF
TRBV11-1	NA	TRBJ2-5	CASSPRLAGEPGETQYF
TRBV12-3/TRBV12-4	NA	TRBJ1-2	CASSSVRVLYGYTF
TRBV12-3/TRBV12-4	many	TRBJ1-6	CASTTYLAYNSPLHF
TRBV6-1	NA	TRBJ2-5	CASSDRRVQETQYF
TRBV28	many	TRBJ1-1	CASSSRQGADTEAFF
TRBV4-2	NA	TRBJ2-7	CASSQDGRTASQQYF
TRBV6-4	many	TRBJ2-1	CASEKGNNEQFF